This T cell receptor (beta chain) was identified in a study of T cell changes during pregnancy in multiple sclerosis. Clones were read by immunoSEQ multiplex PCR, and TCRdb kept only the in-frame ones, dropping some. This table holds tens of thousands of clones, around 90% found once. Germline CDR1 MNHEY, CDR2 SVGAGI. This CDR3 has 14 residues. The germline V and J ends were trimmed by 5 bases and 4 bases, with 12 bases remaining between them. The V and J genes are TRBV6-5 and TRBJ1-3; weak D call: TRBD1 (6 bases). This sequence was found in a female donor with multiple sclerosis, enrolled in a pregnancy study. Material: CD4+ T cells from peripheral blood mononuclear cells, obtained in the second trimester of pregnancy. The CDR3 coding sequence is TGTGCCAGCAGTCAAGGGACACGGGGAAACACCATATATTTT. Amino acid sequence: CASSQGTRGNTIYF.